A selection of T cell receptor beta chains follows, all from one sample in a study of beta chain features in type 1 diabetes. Generated by immunoSEQ multiplex PCR, the TCRdb table keeps only in-frame clones and is missing some. This table has 150,000 to 200,000 clones, about 7.9% appearing once. Sequencing used central memory CD4+ T cells from blood. The receptors originated from a man between 18 and 35 years old with type 1 diabetes. CDR3s include the opening cysteine and the closing phenylalanine or tryptophan. A D gene is named only where the DNA matches it firmly. Not every row has a clone size; where given, it reads once, few, many or a size class.

v_call	j_call	clone_size	d_call	cdr3_aa	cdr3_nt
TRBV10-3	TRBJ2-1	few	TRBD2	CAISEARGGNEQFF	TGTGCCATCAGTGAAGCCCGGGGGGGCAATGAGCAGTTCTTC
TRBV5-1	TRBJ1-4	NA	NA	CASSRQELMANEKLFF	TGCGCCAGCAGCAGACAGGAGTTAATGGCAAATGAAAAACTGTTTTTT
TRBV18	TRBJ2-3	few	NA	CASSTPTGGGDTQYF	TGTGCCAGCTCAACCCCTACTGGGGGAGGTGATACGCAGTATTTT
TRBV30	TRBJ2-5	NA	TRBD2	CAWRTGLAIETQYF	TGTGCCTGGAGAACCGGACTAGCGATTGAGACCCAGTACTTC
TRBV5-1	TRBJ2-1	NA	TRBD2	CASSLIGGGANNEQFF	TGCGCCAGCAGCTTGATTGGCGGGGGGGCAAACAATGAGCAGTTCTTC
TRBV2	TRBJ1-2	NA	NA	CASSEDGNYGYTF	TGTGCCAGCAGTGAAGACGGGAACTATGGCTACACCTTC
TRBV27	TRBJ1-4	NA	TRBD1	CASSSQGAREKLFF	TGTGCCAGCAGTTCACAGGGGGCAAGAGAAAAACTGTTTTTT
TRBV4-3	TRBJ2-3	NA	NA	CASSQHLESTDTQYF	TGCGCCAGCAGCCAACATCTAGAAAGCACAGATACGCAGTATTTT
TRBV7-2	TRBJ1-5	NA	NA	CASSTFGGDQPQHF	TGTGCCAGCAGCACTTTTGGGGGCGACCAGCCCCAGCATTTT
TRBV5-1	TRBJ2-3	NA	TRBD2	CASSWTSGRTDTQYF	TGCGCCAGCAGCTGGACTAGCGGGCGCACAGATACGCAGTATTTT
TRBV6-5	TRBJ2-1	few	NA	CASSHGYNEQFF	TGTGCCAGCAGCCACGGGTACAATGAGCAGTTCTTC
TRBV30	TRBJ2-5	NA	NA	CAWRFTGQQETQYF	TGTGCCTGGAGGTTTACAGGCCAACAAGAGACCCAGTACTTC
TRBV11-2	TRBJ1-2	many	NA	CASSAGRNNYGYTF	TGTGCCAGCAGCGCGGGACGGAATAACTATGGCTACACCTTC